The clone carrying this T cell receptor (beta chain) was seen only a few times. Its antigen is not known. This same CDR3 is encoded by further DNA sequences in the sample. Only in-frame clones appear in the TCRdb table, and some are missing; sequencing was by immunoSEQ multiplex PCR. The sample shows about 14,000 clones, around 85% of them seen only once. J lost 3 bases, V lost 1 base, and 6 bases had no gene match. Per germline, CDR1 MNHEY and CDR2 SMNVEV (reference sequence). CDR3 length equals 16 residues. The sample is drawn from a study of immune cell composition in non-small cell lung cancer. Notes on the study in general: Clones >0.5% enriched in tumour were rarer in adenocarcinoma (approximately 33%) than squamous (approximately 80%).

The rearrangement links TRBV27 to TRBJ2-7, with 10 bases that match TRBD2. This receptor was taken from a human donor with non-small cell lung cancer. Sequencing input: lung tumor tissue. The CDR3 here is CASSLYSGLADYEQYF. DNA of the CDR3: TGTGCCAGCAGTTTATACTCCGGACTAGCGGACTACGAGCAGTACTTC.